The 4 T cell receptor beta chains below all came from one sample that was sequenced in a study of T cell responses to AZD1222 COVID-19 vaccine. Generated by immunoSEQ multiplex PCR, the TCRdb table keeps only in-frame clones and is missing some. The repertoire consists of approximately 270,000 clones, with 90% to 95% occurring once and the leading ten covering 0.55%. The sample consisted of peripheral blood, taken 28 days after the second AZD1222 dose. The receptors come from an adult who received the AZD1222 COVID-19 vaccine.

The chain joins TRBV6-5 to TRBJ2-7; a weak D match, TRBD1 (6 bases). V lost 5 bases and J lost 0, with 11 bases in between. CDR3 length: 14 residues. The germline V gene has CDR1 MNHEY and CDR2 SVGAGI. CDR3 sequence (DNA): TGTGCCAGCAGTAAAACAGGGAGCTCCTACGAGCAGTACTTC. This gives the protein CASSKTGSSYEQYF.

The chain has TRBV3-1 (or the pseudogene TRBV3-2) and TRBJ2-6; D gene uncertain. In germline, CDR1 is LGHDT, CDR2 YNNKEL (reference sequence). The CDR3 has 17 amino acids. Trimming took 1 base from V and 2 from J, leaving 12 bases between them. The CDR3 sequence: CASSQAGRIAGANVLTF. Here the CDR3 DNA reads TGTGCCAGCAGCCAAGCAGGTCGAATAGCTGGGGCCAACGTCCTGACTTTC.

The rearrangement joins TRBV10-1 to TRBJ2-3; 13 nucleotides align to TRBD2. V gave up 2 bases and J gave up 6 bases; unmatched junction bases: 5. Germline CDR1 WNHNN, CDR2 SYGVQD (reference sequence). CDR3 length equals 16 residues. This chain's CDR3 is CASSEALAGGRDTQYF. The CDR3 DNA reads as TGCGCCAGCAGTGAGGCACTAGCGGGGGGGCGTGATACGCAGTATTTT.

V is TRBV3-1 (or the pseudogene TRBV3-2) and J is TRBJ1-5; perhaps TRBD1 as D (6 bases). Germline-derived CDR1 and CDR2 are LGHDT and YNNKEL (reference sequence). The germline V and J ends were trimmed by 1 base and 5 bases, with 12 bases remaining between them. The CDR3 length is 15 residues. CDR3 sequence: CASSQGVAGDQPQHF. In DNA form, the CDR3 reads TGTGCCAGCAGCCAAGGAGTGGCAGGGGATCAGCCCCAGCATTTT.